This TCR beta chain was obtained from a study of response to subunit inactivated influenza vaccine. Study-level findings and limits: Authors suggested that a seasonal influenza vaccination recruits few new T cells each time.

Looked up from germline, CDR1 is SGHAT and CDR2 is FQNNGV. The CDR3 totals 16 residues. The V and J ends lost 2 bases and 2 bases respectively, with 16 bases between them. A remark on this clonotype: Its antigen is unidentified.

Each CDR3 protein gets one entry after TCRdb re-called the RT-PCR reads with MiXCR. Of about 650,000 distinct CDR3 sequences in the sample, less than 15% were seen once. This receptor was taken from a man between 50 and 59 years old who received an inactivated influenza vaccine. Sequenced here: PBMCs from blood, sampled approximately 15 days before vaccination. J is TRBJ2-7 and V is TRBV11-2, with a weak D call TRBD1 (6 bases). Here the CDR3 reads CASSLRGRDTTYEQYF. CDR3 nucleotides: TGTGCCAGCAGCTTAAGGGGTCGGGACACCACCTACGAGCAGTACTTC.